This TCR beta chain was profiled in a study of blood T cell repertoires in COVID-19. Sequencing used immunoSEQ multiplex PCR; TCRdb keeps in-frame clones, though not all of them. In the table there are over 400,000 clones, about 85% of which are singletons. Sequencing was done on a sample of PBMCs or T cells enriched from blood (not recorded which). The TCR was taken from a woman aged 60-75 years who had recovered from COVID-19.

The CDR3 loop is CATSDSQGPYPYYEQYV. The CDR3, as DNA: TGTGCCACCAGTGATTCCCAGGGTCCTTACCCTTACTACGAGCAGTACGTC. The chain recombines TRBV24-1 with TRBJ2-7; a possible D gene is TRBD1 (5 bases). V was clipped by 2 bases and J by 3 bases, with 19 bases between them. CDR3 length: 17 residues. Looked up from germline, CDR1 is KGHDR and CDR2 is SFDVKD.